Listed here are 5 T cell receptor beta chains from one sample, sequenced in a study of OX40 agonist ivuxolimab in advanced cancers. Profiling relied on immunoSEQ multiplex PCR, and the TCRdb table lists in-frame clones only, not all of them. The table shows 90,000 or so clones, with roughly 90% occurring only once. The material sequenced was CD4+ or CD8+ T cells sorted from blood, taken in a trial of the OX40 agonist ivuxolimab. The receptors come from an adult with an advanced solid tumor such as melanoma, head and neck, liver or kidney cancer.

This clone was counted a single time. The CDR3 here is CASSISQVVRSGYTF. The CDR3 DNA sequence: TGTGCCAGTAGTATCTCACAGGTGGTAAGGAGTGGCTACACCTTC. This chain joins TRBV19 and TRBJ1-2; D may be TRBD1 (5 bases). Germline values: CDR1 LNHDA, CDR2 SQIVND (reference sequence). V was cut by 3 bases and J by 7 bases, with 18 bases left in between. This CDR3 contains 15 residues.

To note about this clone: Germline and junction disagree at one end, which may indicate a read error. The chain combines TRBV5-1 with TRBJ1-1; 8 bases map to TRBD1. Germline CDR1 and CDR2: SGHRS and YFSETQ. CDR3 length: 17 residues. The CDR3 coding sequence is TGCGCCAGCAGGTTGGTGGCAGGACAGGGTATCGGAAGTGAAGCTTTCTTT. The encoded protein is CASRLVAGQGIGSEAFF.

The V call is TRBV19, the J call TRBJ2-7, with TRBD1 identical over 9 bases. The CDR3 spans 14 residues. The V and J ends lost 5 bases and 7 bases, in that order; junction bases with no gene match: 9. Germline V CDR1 and CDR2: LNHDA, SQIVND (reference sequence). This CDR3 reads CASSSQGASTEQYF. The CDR3 DNA reads as TGTGCCAGTAGTTCACAGGGGGCCTCAACTGAGCAGTACTTC.

The gene calls are TRBV10-2 and TRBJ2-3; 7 bases line up with TRBD1. Germline V gene lookup returns CDR1 WSHSY and CDR2 SAAADI. V lost 7 bases, J lost 0 bases, and 4 bases stayed unmatched. CDR3 length: 14 residues. The CDR3 loop reads CASTRTGSTDTQYF. The CDR3 nucleotides read TGCGCCAGCACACGGACAGGCAGCACAGATACGCAGTATTTT.

This clone was observed a few times. CDR3 in amino acids: CAISERQADTQYF. CDR3 DNA: TGTGCCATCAGTGAGCGTCAAGCAGATACGCAGTATTTT. The V gene is TRBV10-3, the J gene TRBJ2-3; unclear D gene. Between the trimmed V and J ends, which lost 2 bases and 4 bases, there was a span of 7 bases. This CDR3 has 13 residues. Germline CDR1 and CDR2: ENHRY and SYGVKD.